The sequence of this T cell receptor beta chain was determined in a study of Ad26.COV2.S vaccination and SARS-CoV-2 variants. Study background: Donor joined the COV1001 Ad26.COV2.S trial arm.

This CDR3 is built from 14 residues. V lost 5 bases to trimming and J lost 2 bases, with 10 bases between them. The germline V gene has CDR1 MNHEY and CDR2 SMNVEV (reference sequence). TCRdb's table, derived via immunoSEQ multiplex PCR, lists solely in-frame clones and lacks some. This sample has about half a million clones, with roughly nine tenths found just once. The treatment denotes: 15 to 20 received Ad26.COV2.S at low or high dose, single or two shots; 5 received placebo; per-sample allocation not given. Samples analyzed were those drawn on day 63 after the first vaccine or placebo injection. The chain employs TRBV27 and TRBJ2-1; D ambiguous. Source: peripheral blood, taken in a trial of Ad26.COV2.S vaccine versus placebo. The TCR sequence derives from a person aged 18-65 years who received the Ad26.COV2.S COVID-19 vaccine or a placebo. CDR3 in amino acids: CASSEDGTYNEQFF. In nucleotides, the CDR3 is TGTGCCAGCAGTGAGGACGGCACCTACAATGAGCAGTTCTTC.